Listed below are T cell receptor beta chains from one sample, sequenced in a study of vaccination effects on CD4 cells after COVID-19. Produced via immunoSEQ multiplex PCR; TCRdb's table is partial and in-frame only. The top ten hold 1.5% to 2% of the sample, which has tens of thousands of clones, around 74% seen once. Their target antigens are unknown. The sample consisted of CD4+ T cells from PBMCs cultured with HCoV-229E spike peptides, taken before COVID-19 vaccination. The receptors derive from a human donor who received a COVID-19 vaccine. Both conserved end residues are part of each CDR3. The D gene is left open where the match is weak. Part of the rows lack a size; the others show once, few, many or a class for expanded clones.

cdr3_nt cdr3_aa clone_size j_call d_call v_call
TGTGCCAGCAGCCGGCAGGGGCGGGCTAATGAAAAACTGTTTTTT CASSRQGRANEKLFF once TRBJ1-4 NA TRBV14
TGTGCCAGCAACTTCCTAGGGGGCTATGGCTACACCTTC CASNFLGGYGYTF NA TRBJ1-2 NA TRBV7-9
TGCGCCAGCAGAGGGGACCCAGGCTCTGGAAACACCATATATTTT CASRGDPGSGNTIYF NA TRBJ1-3 NA TRBV5-1
TGCGCCAGCAGTCAGGGGGCCCAGAAGACCCAGTACTTC CASSQGAQKTQYF few TRBJ2-5 TRBD1 TRBV10-2
TGTGCCAGCAGCTTCGCTAAACTTACAGGGGGTTATGGGGCCAACGTCCTGACTTTC CASSFAKLTGGYGANVLTF once TRBJ2-6 TRBD1 TRBV7-6
TGTGCCAGCTCAAAGGACAGAAACTATGGCTACACCTTC CASSKDRNYGYTF NA TRBJ1-2 NA TRBV18
TGTGCCAGCTCTATAAACGAGAGGTTCGGCTACACCTTC CASSINERFGYTF once TRBJ1-2 NA TRBV18
TGTGCCAGCAGGTACCCTCTCTATGGCTACACCTTC CASRYPLYGYTF NA TRBJ1-2 NA TRBV28
TGTGCCAGCTCACTCCCGGGTGAAAAACTGTTTTTT CASSLPGEKLFF few TRBJ1-4 NA TRBV18
TGTGCCAGCTCACCACGCTCAAACTCTGGAAACACCATATATTTT CASSPRSNSGNTIYF NA TRBJ1-3 NA TRBV18
TGTGCCAGCGCTCGAGGCCCGAACACTGAAGCTTTCTTT CASARGPNTEAFF NA TRBJ1-1 NA TRBV28
TGCGCCAGCAGCTTGGGTCGGGGCACAGATACGCAGTATTTT CASSLGRGTDTQYF NA TRBJ2-3 NA TRBV5-1
TGTGCCAGCCCTAACTGGGGGGGGGACGGACGAAGCACAGATACGCAGTATTTT CASPNWGGDGRSTDTQYF NA TRBJ2-3 TRBD2 TRBV5-8
TGTGCCAGCAGTGACAGGGTAGCAAGATCACCCCTCCACTTT CASSDRVARSPLHF NA TRBJ1-6 NA TRBV2
TGTGCCAGCAGTTTTTTTGGGGGCGGAGAAAAACTGTTTTTT CASSFFGGGEKLFF few TRBJ1-4 NA TRBV6-6
TGTGCCAGCAGCTTAGGGCTTTTT CASSLGLF few TRBJ1-4 NA TRBV7-3
TGTGCCAGCAGCTTAGGTTTTGGAACTGATGAAAAACTGTTTTTT CASSLGFGTDEKLFF NA TRBJ1-4 NA TRBV7-6
TGTGCCAGCTCACACGGACAGGGGGCCTTCACTGAAGCTTTCTTT CASSHGQGAFTEAFF once TRBJ1-1 TRBD1 TRBV18
TGTGCCAGCAGCTTAGGGGTAGGGACAGGGGACAGGAACACTGAAGCTTTCTTT CASSLGVGTGDRNTEAFF once TRBJ1-1 TRBD1 TRBV11-2
TGTGCCAGCTCACTTCACAGGGATGATTCAGATACGCAGTATTTT CASSLHRDDSDTQYF few TRBJ2-3 NA TRBV18
TGTGCCAGCTCACCCGCGGGGGGCGGGGAGACCCAGTACTTC CASSPAGGGETQYF NA TRBJ2-5 TRBD2 TRBV18
TGTGCCAGCAGGGCTACTCTAGCGGGGGGCTCCACCGGGGAGCTGTTTTTT CASRATLAGGSTGELFF few TRBJ2-2 TRBD2 TRBV2
TGCGCCAGCACTCCGGACTCTGGGGCCAACGTCCTGACTTTC CASTPDSGANVLTF NA TRBJ2-6 NA TRBV5-1
TGTGCCAGCAGTTACACCCCGGCAGGCTATGGCTACACCTTC CASSYTPAGYGYTF NA TRBJ1-2 NA TRBV6-5
TGCGCCAGCAGCTTGGCTCTAGCGGGGGTAGAGACCCAGTACTTC CASSLALAGVETQYF NA TRBJ2-5 TRBD2 TRBV5-1
TGCGCCAGCAGCTCGGGACTAGCGGGGGCAGATACGCAGTATTTT CASSSGLAGADTQYF once TRBJ2-3 TRBD2 TRBV5-1
TGTGCCAGCAGTTGGGTAGGGGGCGAATCACCCCTCCACTTT CASSWVGGESPLHF NA TRBJ1-6 TRBD1 TRBV2
TGCGCCAGCGGATTACAGGGGTTGAACACTGAAGCTTTCTTT CASGLQGLNTEAFF NA TRBJ1-1 TRBD1 TRBV5-1
TGTGCCAGCAGCAACGCGGGCGGAGGGGCCATTCAGTACTTC CASSNAGGGAIQYF NA TRBJ2-4 NA TRBV7-9
TGTGCCAGTAGTAGCGCTTTCAGGGCGGCAAACACCGGGGAGCTGTTTTTT CASSSAFRAANTGELFF NA TRBJ2-2 NA TRBV19
TGCGCCAGCAGCTTCCGGGACACAGATACGCAGTATTTT CASSFRDTDTQYF NA TRBJ2-3 NA TRBV5-1
TGTGCCAGCAGCCCTGGGACTAGCGGGTACCAAGAGACCCAGTACTTC CASSPGTSGYQETQYF NA TRBJ2-5 TRBD2 TRBV11-2
TGTGCCACCGGGCCCTACAATCAGCCCCAGCATTTT CATGPYNQPQHF few TRBJ1-5 NA TRBV15
TGTGCCAGCAGCTTAGATTTCTACGGCAATGAGCAGTTCTTC CASSLDFYGNEQFF NA TRBJ2-1 NA TRBV11-3
TGTGCCAGCAGCCCACGGACTAGCGGGGGGTACAATGAGCAGTTCTTC CASSPRTSGGYNEQFF once TRBJ2-1 TRBD2 TRBV3-1/TRBV3-2
TGTGCCAGCAGCTCAAACCAGGGGGCTGGTTCACCCCTCCACTTT CASSSNQGAGSPLHF NA TRBJ1-6 TRBD1 TRBV11-2
TGTGCCAGCAGCGCAAGCTTAGCGGGGACAGATACGCAGTATTTT CASSASLAGTDTQYF NA TRBJ2-3 TRBD2 TRBV7-2
TGTGCCAGCAGCCAGGCGACTTTCGCGAACACCGGGGAGCTGTTTTTT CASSQATFANTGELFF few TRBJ2-2 NA TRBV4-2
TGTGCCAGCAGCGCTCCCGGGGGCCGGACTAGCACAGATACGCAGTATTTT CASSAPGGRTSTDTQYF NA TRBJ2-3 NA TRBV9
TGTGCCAGCAGTTTGGGCGGGGATACGCAGTATTTT CASSLGGDTQYF NA TRBJ2-3 NA TRBV27
TGTGCCACCAGTGATCGCAACAGGCGGAGCACAGATACGCAGTATTTT CATSDRNRRSTDTQYF NA TRBJ2-3 NA TRBV24-1
TGTGCCAGCAGCTTTGGACAGGGGAACACCATATATTTT CASSFGQGNTIYF NA TRBJ1-3 TRBD1 TRBV5-4
TGTGCCAGCAGTGTTGCAGGGACTCGCTCTGGAAACACCATATATTTT CASSVAGTRSGNTIYF NA TRBJ1-3 NA TRBV25-1
TGTGCCTGGAATGGTTTTCGGAGGGGCCTCTCCTACAATGAGCAGTTCTTC CAWNGFRRGLSYNEQFF NA TRBJ2-1 NA TRBV30
TGCGCCAGCAGCCAAGAAGTACCGGGGGGAGGCACAGATACGCAGTATTTT CASSQEVPGGGTDTQYF once TRBJ2-3 TRBD2 TRBV4-3
TGTGCCAGCAGCTTAGCCGGCGGGATGAGCACAGATACGCAGTATTTT CASSLAGGMSTDTQYF NA TRBJ2-3 NA TRBV7-2
TGCAGCGTTGAAGGGAGGAACACTGAAGCTTTCTTT CSVEGRNTEAFF NA TRBJ1-1 NA TRBV29-1